Shown below are 14 T cell receptor beta chains from a single sample sequenced in a study of identical twins. Each CDR3 protein is one row after TCRdb ran MiXCR on the 5' RACE reads. The table includes some 1,600,000 distinct CDR3 sequences, about 32% detected once. Sequenced sample: cord blood. These TCRs come from a newborn girl in good health.

This clonotype appeared a few times. The CDR3 sequence is CASSFRAEGLTTDTQYF. The CDR3 DNA reads TGTGCCAGCAGCTTCCGCGCGGAGGGCCTTACCACAGATACGCAGTATTTT. The rearrangement joins TRBV7-2 to TRBJ2-3; perhaps TRBD2 as D (6 bases). V was pared by 3 bases and J by 2 bases, with 18 bases between. Germline CDR1 is SGHTA and CDR2 is FQGNSA. The CDR3 has 17 amino acids.

The chain recombines TRBV29-1 with TRBJ2-1; D unclear. The CDR3 has 16 amino acids. Trimming took 0 bases from V and 3 from J, leaving 15 bases between them. Germline values: CDR1 SQVTM, CDR2 ANQGSEA. DNA for the CDR3: TGCAGCGTTGAAGATCTTCAGAGGTCCCACTACAATGAGCAGTTCTTC. It encodes CSVEDLQRSHYNEQFF.

This clonotype has more than one count but fewer than ten. The CDR3 protein is CATSKRGVTDTQYF. In DNA, the CDR3 is TGCGCCACTTCTAAGCGGGGGGTCACAGATACGCAGTATTTT. The chain couples TRBV4-1 to TRBJ2-3; 9 bases agree with TRBD2. The CDR3 is 14 amino acids. Germline V gene lookup returns CDR1 MGHRA and CDR2 YSYEKL. The V segment lost 10 bases and the J segment 2 bases; nucleotides outside the gene matches: 7.

V gene TRBV2 combines with J gene TRBJ1-5; D is possibly TRBD1 (6 bases). The CDR3 runs 13 residues. Trimming took 5 bases from V and 5 from J, leaving 10 bases between them. Per germline, CDR1 SNHLY and CDR2 FYNNEI. DNA for the CDR3: TGTGCCAGCAGTTTCCCAGGGGATCAGCCCCAGCATTTT. This codes for CASSFPGDQPQHF.

This clonotype was seen a handful of times. The genes are TRBV11-2 and TRBJ1-2; 7 bases align to TRBD1. The junction had 12 bases not matched to a gene; V was cut back by 1 base and J by 7 bases. The CDR3 totals 16 residues. Germline lookup yields CDR1 SGHAT and CDR2 FQNNGV. In nucleotides, the CDR3 is TGTGCCAGCAGCTTAGGTCGGATGAAGACAGGGTTTGGCTACACCTTC. This sequence encodes CASSLGRMKTGFGYTF.

This chain joins TRBV19 and TRBJ2-4; D might be TRBD2 (5 bases). The end of the DNA is better explained by TRBJ2-5, so the J call may be wrong. CDR3 length: 13 residues. CDR1 is LNHDA, CDR2 SQIVND, per germline (reference sequence). DNA for the CDR3: TGTGCCAGTAGTAAGGTCGGGGAGGAGACCCAGTACTTC. Its protein is CASSKVGEETQYF.

This clonotype was detected ten times or more. CDR3 DNA sequence: TGTGCCAGCGTCGGTAGCAAGGGTGAGCAGTTCTTC. This gives the protein CASVGSKGEQFF. This chain connects TRBV2 to TRBJ2-1, with D uncertain. In germline, CDR1 is SNHLY, CDR2 FYNNEI. V lost 8 bases and J lost 9, with 14 bases in between. The CDR3 runs 12 residues.

The V call is TRBV28, the J call TRBJ1-5; TRBD1 matches 7 bases. Germline V gives CDR1 MDHEN, CDR2 SYDVKM. The CDR3 has 15 residues. Trimming at V came to 5 bases and at J to 2 bases, leaving 6 bases not matched to a gene. The CDR3 coding sequence is TGTGCCAGCAGTCCTAGGGGGCGAGGCAATCAGCCCCAGCATTTT. It is translated as CASSPRGRGNQPQHF.

The chain employs TRBV5-5 and TRBJ2-3, with D tentatively TRBD1 or TRBD2 (5 bases each). V dropped 2 bases and J dropped 1 base, with 11 bases sitting between them. The CDR3 is made up of 15 amino acids. In germline, CDR1 is SGHKS, CDR2 YYEKEE (reference sequence). CDR3 region: CASSFLGVGTDTQYF. Written as DNA, the CDR3 is TGTGCCAGCAGCTTCCTGGGGGTGGGCACAGATACGCAGTATTTT.

The CDR3 nucleotides are TGCAGCGTTGTGGGACTCTCCGGGGCCAAAAACATTCAGTACTTC. Protein product: CSVVGLSGAKNIQYF. The V call is TRBV29-1, the J call TRBJ2-4; maybe TRBD2 (6 bases). With 4 bases removed from V and 1 base from J, the gap between germline ends came to 14 bases. The germline gives CDR1 SQVTM, CDR2 ANQGSEA. CDR3 length: 15 amino acids.

There are a few counts of this clonotype. CDR3 sequence reads: CASSRNSGRGETQYF. Written as DNA, the CDR3 is TGTGCCAGCAGCCGAAATAGCGGGAGAGGAGAGACCCAGTACTTC. V gene TRBV9 combines with J gene TRBJ2-5; 9 nucleotides agree with TRBD2. V shed 4 bases, J shed 4 bases, and the junction held 8 bases outside the gene matches. Germline V gene data show CDR1 as SGDLS and CDR2 as YYNGEE. The CDR3 runs to 15 residues.

This clonotype was seen more than once but under ten times. CDR3 protein: CSARFLAGDTQYF. The CDR3 DNA reads as TGCAGTGCTAGGTTTTTAGCCGGAGATACGCAGTATTTT. The rearrangement joins TRBV20-1 to TRBJ2-3; D gene ambiguous. CDR1 and CDR2 from the germline V gene are DFQATT and SNEGSKA (reference sequence). The CDR3 extends over 13 amino acids. The V end lost 3 bases, the J end lost 5 bases, and 12 bases lay between the germline ends.

CDR3 amino acids: CASSSRTGGAFF. CDR3 coding DNA: TGTGCCAGCAGCTCCCGGACAGGGGGAGCTTTCTTT. This chain links TRBV7-2 with TRBJ1-1; 10 bases are a match to TRBD1. The CDR3 consists of 12 residues. Germline V gives CDR1 SGHTA, CDR2 FQGNSA. Germline trimming cut 4 bases from V and 10 bases from J; bases unmatched to any gene: 3.

This clonotype was counted between two and nine times. This chain connects TRBV10-1 to TRBJ2-7, with 8 nucleotides matching TRBD2. The germline CDR1 and CDR2 sequences are WNHNN and SYGVQD (reference sequence). The CDR3 contains 15 residues. With V trimmed by 5 bases and J by 0 bases, 6 bases remained unmatched. The CDR3 sequence: CASSTPGTSSYEQYF. The CDR3 region has the DNA TGCGCCAGCAGTACTCCCGGGACTAGCTCCTACGAGCAGTACTTC.